What follows are 6 T cell receptor beta chains derived from one specimen sequenced in a study of blood T cell repertoires in COVID-19. Assay used: immunoSEQ multiplex PCR; TCRdb lists only in-frame clones, some missing. Among roughly 150,000 clones listed, roughly 74% were seen once. Sequencing was done on a sample of peripheral blood. The receptors come from a woman older than 75 with acute or convalescent COVID-19.

The chain recombines TRBV12-3 or TRBV12-4 with TRBJ1-2; weak D call: TRBD1 (6 bases). This CDR3 is 13 amino acids long. V lost 4 bases to trimming and J lost 6 bases, with 12 bases between them. In nucleotides, the CDR3 is TGTGCCAGCAGTTCGCCCGGGACAAATGGCTACACCTTC. This encodes CASSSPGTNGYTF.

J is TRBJ2-1 and V is TRBV6-5; 7 bases are a match to TRBD2. Per the germline V gene, CDR1 is MNHEY and CDR2 is SVGAGI. J gave up 7 bases and V 7 bases, and 7 bases lay outside the gene matches. The CDR3 has 13 residues. The CDR3 protein is CASNPWGGNEQFF. CDR3 in DNA: TGTGCCAGCAACCCATGGGGGGGAAATGAGCAGTTCTTC.

This chain links TRBV11-2 with TRBJ1-2; 7 bases are shared with TRBD1. V dropped 4 bases and J dropped 5; count of bases not matched to a gene: 7. Germline V gene lookup returns CDR1 SGHAT and CDR2 FQNNGV. The CDR3 is 14 residues long. The CDR3 DNA sequence: TGTGCCAGCAGCTACCCGGGACAGCGGTATGGCTACACCTTC. Translation: CASSYPGQRYGYTF. The whole variable domain, filled in from reference TRBV11-2 and TRBJ1-2, reads EAGVAQSPRYKIIEKRQSVAFWCNPISGHATLYWYQQILGQGPKLLIQFQNNGVVDDSQLPKDRFSAERLKGVDSTLKIQPAKLEDSAVYLCASSYPGQRYGYTFGSGTRLTVV.

To note about this clone: The sample has other DNA sequences that encode this CDR3 too. The chain has TRBV5-1 and TRBJ2-1; TRBD2 matches 14 bases. V lost 2 bases and J lost 5; bases outside the gene matches: 6. Looked up from germline, CDR1 is SGHRS and CDR2 is YFSETQ. The CDR3 is 17 residues long. The CDR3 protein is CASSFTTSGRADNEQFF. In nucleotides, the CDR3 is TGCGCCAGCAGCTTTACGACTAGCGGGAGGGCGGACAATGAGCAGTTCTTC.

This sequence joins TRBV10-1 and TRBJ1-3; weak D call: TRBD1 (6 bases). This CDR3 region has 14 residues. CDR1 is WNHNN, CDR2 SYGVQD, per germline (reference sequence). V lost 10 bases and J 0 bases, leaving 13 bases between the germline ends. This CDR3 reads CATMDSNSGNTIYF. CDR3 sequence (DNA): TGCGCCACGATGGACAGTAACTCTGGAAACACCATATATTTT.

The chain joins TRBV19 to TRBJ2-1, with 9 nucleotides matching TRBD2. This CDR3 spans 16 amino acids. The V and J ends lost 4 bases and 10 bases, in that order; junction bases with no gene match: 14. Germline loops: CDR1 LNHDA, CDR2 SQIVND (reference sequence). The CDR3 sequence: CASSTALGAGGLEQFF. Written as DNA, the CDR3 is TGTGCCAGTAGTACGGCCTTAGGGGCGGGAGGGCTGGAGCAGTTCTTC.